The 12 T cell receptor beta chains presented below share a single source sample, sequenced in a study of PD-1 blockade in classical Hodgkin lymphoma. Brentuximab vedotin exposure varied, and every patient relapsed after autologous stem cell transplantation. Libraries were prepared by immunoSEQ multiplex PCR; TCRdb keeps only in-frame clonotypes and omits some of them. This table holds some 38,000 clones, about three quarters found once. This material consisted of peripheral blood mononuclear cells (PBMCs), taken at baseline. All receptors come from a human donor with classical Hodgkin lymphoma.

The CDR3 protein is CATSRGWVGNTDTQYF. As DNA, the CDR3 is TGTGCCACCAGCAGAGGTTGGGTGGGAAACACAGATACGCAGTATTTT. The J gene is TRBJ2-3, the V gene TRBV15; D is uncertain. Per the germline V gene, CDR1 is LNHNV and CDR2 is YYDKDF (reference sequence). Deletions cut 1 base from V and 2 bases from J, with 13 bases between. This CDR3 has 16 amino acids.

V and J are TRBV5-1 and TRBJ2-3; D call uncertain. The V gene's germline CDR1 is SGHRS and CDR2 YFSETQ. This CDR3 has 15 residues. Trimming stripped 1 base from V and 2 bases from J, with 11 bases between. The CDR3, as DNA: TGCGCCAGCAGCTTGACGACGGATAACACAGATACGCAGTATTTT. The encoded protein is CASSLTTDNTDTQYF.

This clone has a single count. The chain has TRBV7-3 and TRBJ2-1, with 12 bases matching TRBD2. V trimming: 1 base; J trimming: 10 bases; junction bases outside the gene matches: 5. Germline-derived CDR1 and CDR2 are SGHTA and FQGTGA. CDR3 length: 15 amino acids. CDR3 residues: CASSLRLAGVQEQFF. Written as DNA, the CDR3 is TGTGCCAGCAGCTTAAGACTAGCGGGAGTTCAAGAGCAGTTCTTC.

V is TRBV19 and J is TRBJ2-1; 9 nucleotides match TRBD2. Germline CDR1 reads LNHDA; CDR2 reads SQIVND (reference sequence). This CDR3 comprises 14 residues. The trim removed 6 bases at V and 9 bases at J, leaving 9 bases unmatched. The CDR3 region has the DNA TGTGCCAGTAGAAATAGCGGGAGCAATCGTGAGCAGTTCTTC. This encodes CASRNSGSNREQFF.

V and J are TRBV19 and TRBJ2-3; D may correspond to TRBD1 or TRBD2 (6 bases each). The CDR3 loop spans 15 amino acids. The V gene lost 7 bases and the J gene lost 2 bases, with 16 bases spanning the gap. Per the germline V gene, CDR1 is LNHDA and CDR2 is SQIVND (reference sequence). This chain's CDR3 is CASKRGRGSTDTQYF. The CDR3 DNA sequence: TGTGCCAGTAAACGGGGGCGGGGCTCCACAGATACGCAGTATTTT.

V and J are TRBV7-6 and TRBJ2-6; 8 bases match TRBD1. The ends lost 2 bases at V and 0 bases at J; junction bases unmatched: 6. Germline CDR1 is SGHVS and CDR2 is FNYEAQ. The CDR3 consists of 18 residues. The CDR3 coding sequence is TGTGCCAGCAGCTTACGGGGGACAGGTACCTCTGGGGCCAACGTCCTGACTTTC. Amino acids: CASSLRGTGTSGANVLTF.

J is TRBJ1-1 and V is TRBV5-1, with a tentative D call TRBD1 (6 bases). The germline V gene has CDR1 SGHRS and CDR2 YFSETQ. Trimming cost V 1 base and J 8 bases, with 9 bases left between them. The CDR3 covers 12 residues. Written as DNA, the CDR3 is TGCGCCAGCAGCTTGTCGGGGACAGAAGCTTTCTTT. This translates into CASSLSGTEAFF.

V and J are TRBV7-2 and TRBJ1-4, with D tentatively TRBD1 (6 bases). Trimming removed 6 bases at V and 4 bases at J, with 9 bases between. The CDR3 length is 13 residues. CDR1 and CDR2 from the germline V gene are SGHTA and FQGNSA. The CDR3 here is CASSGQLNEKLFF. The CDR3 nucleotides read TGTGCCAGCAGTGGACAGCTTAATGAAAAACTGTTTTTT.

This clone was counted between two and nine times. The V and J genes are TRBV6-5 and TRBJ1-1; D gene unclear. This CDR3 contains 13 residues. The ends were cut back, 4 bases at V and 4 bases at J, with 10 bases in the middle. Germline CDR1 is MNHEY and CDR2 is SVGAGI. The DNA for the CDR3 is TGTGCCAGCAGTTTCAGTGACGGCACTGAAGCTTTCTTT. Translating gives CASSFSDGTEAFF.

This chain joins TRBV6-5 and TRBJ1-2; 7 bases are shared with TRBD1. V dropped 4 bases and J dropped 4; count of bases not matched to a gene: 9. There are 15 residues in the CDR3. Germline V gives CDR1 MNHEY, CDR2 SVGAGI. CDR3 bases: TGTGCCAGCAGTTCCATTAGGGGACAGCCCTATGGCTACACCTTC. Encoded protein: CASSSIRGQPYGYTF.

This chain joins TRBV15 and TRBJ2-7, with 9 bases matching TRBD1. Germline V gene sequence: CDR1 LNHNV, CDR2 YYDKDF (reference sequence). The CDR3 length is 18 residues. Unmatched junction bases numbered 14, after V lost 2 bases and J lost 3 bases. CDR3 protein: CATSRHEDGTGRYYEQYF. CDR3 nucleotides: TGTGCCACCAGCAGACATGAAGATGGGACAGGGAGATACTACGAGCAGTACTTC.

The chain couples TRBV5-1 to TRBJ2-7; 8 nucleotides agree with TRBD1. The junction had 13 bases not matched to a gene; V was cut back by 1 base and J by 7 bases. The CDR3 extends over 16 amino acids. Germline lookup yields CDR1 SGHRS and CDR2 YFSETQ. The CDR3 is CASSLPPQGAVKEQYF. The CDR3 DNA reads TGCGCCAGCAGCTTGCCCCCTCAGGGGGCGGTTAAGGAGCAGTACTTC.